This T cell receptor beta chain was sequenced for a study of OX40 agonist ivuxolimab in advanced cancers. Study at large: Participants averaged approximately 65 years of age (range about 23 to 80) and were about 85% male. Study-level results: In CD8+ T cells, expanded clones were on average more numerous than in CD4+.

People who had autoimmune disease history or systemic immunosuppression were excluded. Peripheral blood came from all dose cohorts at three timepoints. Sequenced by immunoSEQ multiplex PCR; TCRdb stores in-frame clones only, minus some. The sample includes tens of thousands of clones, 70% to 80% of them seen just once. A note on this clone: What it recognizes is unknown.

The TCR originated in an adult with an advanced solid tumor such as melanoma, head and neck, liver or kidney cancer. The specimen comprised CD4+ or CD8+ T cells sorted from blood, sampled in a trial of the OX40 agonist ivuxolimab.

DNA of the CDR3: TGTGCCAGCAGCCCAATAGACAGGGGGCGACGAACCCCCTACGAGCAGTACTTC. It translates to CASSPIDRGRRTPYEQYF. The chain links TRBV11-2 to TRBJ2-7; 10 bases match TRBD1. Germline loops: CDR1 SGHAT, CDR2 FQNNGV. Germline trimming cut 5 bases from V and 2 bases from J; bases unmatched to any gene: 15. This CDR3 has 18 residues.